This record looks at one TCR beta chain sequence and its context. Its matching antigen is unknown. The data originate from a study of PD-1 blockade in classical Hodgkin lymphoma. The CDR3 runs 15 residues. CDR1 and CDR2 (germline): SGHAT, FQNNGV. With 0 bases removed from V and 7 bases from J, the gap between germline ends came to 13 bases. The time point: newly diagnosed, previously untreated cHL patient sample. PBMCs representing newly diagnosed, untreated classical Hodgkin lymphoma functioned as the comparison. Study-level findings and limits: Before treatment, TCR diversity in newly diagnosed patients was reportedly lower than in healthy donors.

Assay used: immunoSEQ multiplex PCR; TCRdb lists only in-frame clones, some missing. Of some 70,000 clones listed, over 90% are singletons. The sequence came from a human donor with classical Hodgkin lymphoma. Source material: peripheral blood mononuclear cells (PBMCs). The V gene is TRBV11-2, the J gene TRBJ2-1; no clear D. The CDR3 nucleotides are TGTGCCAGCAGCTTAGAACCTTGGGCTGATAATGAGCAGTTCTTC. It codes for CASSLEPWADNEQFF.